The text below deals with one T cell receptor (beta chain). Its antigen is currently unknown. Isolated RNA was reverse transcribed in full, so expressed TCRB transcripts were sequenced. TCRdb's copy holds only in-frame clones and misses some; the assay was immunoSEQ multiplex PCR. This table has some 410,000 clones, around 10% appearing once. Sorted cells reached over 95% purity in every population. Trimming pared 5 bases from V and 2 bases from J, leaving 7 bases between. This CDR3 contains 14 residues. Germline CDR1 and CDR2: SNHLY and FYNNEI. The record originates from a study of beta chain features in type 1 diabetes. The study's findings and limits: Patients with Type 1 diabetes showed moderately but significantly shorter TCRB CDR3s in all four CD4+ subsets. The naive, central memory and Treg TCRB repertoires of patients appeared to be more similar to one another than those of healthy donors.

What was sequenced was naive CD4+ T cells from blood. The receptor's source is a woman between 18 and 29 years old in good health. The chain employs TRBV2 and TRBJ2-6; weak D call: TRBD1 (5 bases). This CDR3 reads CASSRQTGANVLTF. The CDR3 DNA reads as TGTGCCAGCAGTCGACAGACTGGGGCCAACGTCCTGACTTTC.